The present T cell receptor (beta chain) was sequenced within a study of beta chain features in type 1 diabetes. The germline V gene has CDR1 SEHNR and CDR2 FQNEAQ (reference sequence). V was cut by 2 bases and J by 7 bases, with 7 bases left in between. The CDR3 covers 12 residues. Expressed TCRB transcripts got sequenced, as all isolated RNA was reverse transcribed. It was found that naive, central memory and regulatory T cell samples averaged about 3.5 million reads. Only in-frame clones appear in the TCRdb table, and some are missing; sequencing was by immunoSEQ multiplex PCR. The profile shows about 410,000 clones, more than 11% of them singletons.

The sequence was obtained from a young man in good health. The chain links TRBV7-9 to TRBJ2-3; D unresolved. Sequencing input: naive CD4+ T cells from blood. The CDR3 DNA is TGTGCCAGCAGCTTAATTGCAAATACGCAGTATTTT. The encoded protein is CASSLIANTQYF.